This T cell receptor beta chain was found in a study of shared clonotypes between healthy human individuals. The CDR3 covers 16 residues. V trimming: 0 bases; J trimming: 8 bases; junction bases outside the gene matches: 8. Germline assignment: CDR1 SGHRS and CDR2 YFSETQ. Sequencing used immunoSEQ multiplex PCR; TCRdb keeps in-frame clones, though not all of them. The sample contains around 2.1 million clones, approximately 96% of which appear only once. Material: naive CD4+ T cells sorted from blood. Described subset: CD45RA+ positively selected. This clonotype was obtained from a man between 18 and 35 years old in good health. The chain links TRBV5-1 to TRBJ1-6; 7 bases match TRBD1. CDR3 in DNA: TGCGCCAGCAGCTTGGGGACCGGACAGGAATATTCACCCCTCCACTTT. It translates to CASSLGTGQEYSPLHF. Complete variable domain (other parts from reference TRBV5-1 and TRBJ1-6): KAGVTQTPRYLIKTRGQQVTLSCSPISGHRSVSWYQQTPGQGLQFLFEYFSETQRNKGNFPGRFSGRQFSNSRSEMNVSTLELGDSALYLCASSLGTGQEYSPLHFGNGTRLTVT.